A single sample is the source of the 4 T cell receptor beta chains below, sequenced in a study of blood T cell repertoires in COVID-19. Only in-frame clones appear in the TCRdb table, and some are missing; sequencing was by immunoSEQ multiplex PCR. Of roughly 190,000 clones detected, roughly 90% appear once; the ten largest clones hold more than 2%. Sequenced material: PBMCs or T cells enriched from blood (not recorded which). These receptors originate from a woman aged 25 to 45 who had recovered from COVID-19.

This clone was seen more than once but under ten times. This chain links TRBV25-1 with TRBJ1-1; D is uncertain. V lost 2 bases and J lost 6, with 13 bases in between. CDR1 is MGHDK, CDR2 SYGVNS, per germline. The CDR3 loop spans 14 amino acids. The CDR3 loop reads CASSEGFEHSEAFF. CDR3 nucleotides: TGTGCCAGCAGTGAAGGTTTTGAGCATTCTGAAGCTTTCTTT.

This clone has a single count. The DNA of the CDR3 is TGTGCCAGCTCACCTACCGAGCAAGAGACCCAGTACTTC. Protein: CASSPTEQETQYF. The rearrangement links TRBV18 to TRBJ2-5; D is uncertain. This CDR3 spans 13 amino acids. From germline, CDR1 is KGHSH and CDR2 LQKENI. Trimming pared 3 bases from V and 2 bases from J, leaving 7 bases between.

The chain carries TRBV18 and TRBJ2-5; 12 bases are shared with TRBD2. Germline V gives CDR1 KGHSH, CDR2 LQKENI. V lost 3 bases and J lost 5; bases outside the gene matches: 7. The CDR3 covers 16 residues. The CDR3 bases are TGTGCCAGCTCACCCCCTAGCGGGGGGGCAGGGGAGACCCAGTACTTC. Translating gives CASSPPSGGAGETQYF.

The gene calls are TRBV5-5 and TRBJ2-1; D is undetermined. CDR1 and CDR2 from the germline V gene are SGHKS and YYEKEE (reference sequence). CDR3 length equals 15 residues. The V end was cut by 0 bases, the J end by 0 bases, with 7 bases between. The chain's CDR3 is CASSLGASSYNEQFF. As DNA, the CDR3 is TGTGCCAGCAGCTTGGGGGCGAGCTCCTACAATGAGCAGTTCTTC.